These 8 T cell receptor beta chains came from one sample sequenced in a study of blood T cell repertoires in COVID-19. Data came from immunoSEQ multiplex PCR; TCRdb stores just in-frame clones and leaves some out. This table holds roughly 310,000 clones, roughly nine tenths found once. Sequencing input: peripheral blood. The receptors were gathered from a woman in her twenties or thirties with COVID-19, enrolled during active disease.

The chain uses TRBV9 and TRBJ1-1; D is perhaps TRBD1 (5 bases). CDR1 and CDR2 from the germline V gene are SGDLS and YYNGEE. Trimming took off 0 bases at V and 3 bases at J, with 15 bases between the two ends. This CDR3 has 16 residues. The CDR3 reads CASSVAGRAKDTEAFF. The CDR3 region has the DNA TGTGCCAGCAGCGTAGCTGGCAGGGCTAAAGACACTGAAGCTTTCTTT. Together with reference TRBV9 and TRBJ1-1, the CDR3 gives the full variable domain: DSGVTQTPKHLITATGQRVTLRCSPRSGDLSVYWYQQSLDQGLQFLIQYYNGEERAKGNILERFSAQQFPDLHSELNLSSLELGDSALYFCASSVAGRAKDTEAFFGQGTRLTVV.

CDR3 sequence reads: CSASGVSGGTEAFF. The DNA for the CDR3 is TGCAGTGCTAGTGGCGTTAGCGGGGGCACTGAAGCTTTCTTT. This chain uses TRBV20-1 with TRBJ1-1, with a weak D call TRBD1 (5 bases). From germline, CDR1 is DFQATT and CDR2 SNEGSKA (reference sequence). The CDR3 runs 14 residues. With 3 bases removed from V and 4 bases from J, the gap between germline ends came to 15 bases.

The rearrangement links TRBV27 to TRBJ2-3; 7 nucleotides agree with TRBD2. V shed 2 bases and J 2 bases; nucleotides not matched to a gene: 7. Looked up from germline, CDR1 is MNHEY and CDR2 is SMNVEV (reference sequence). The CDR3 runs to 16 residues. The CDR3: CASSLAGTTYTDTQYF. The DNA of the CDR3 is TGTGCCAGCAGTTTAGCCGGGACTACCTACACAGATACGCAGTATTTT.

The J gene is TRBJ2-5, the V gene TRBV5-6, with D perhaps matching TRBD2 (5 bases). V was shortened by 4 bases and J by 5 bases, with 15 bases between the two germline ends. CDR3 length: 14 residues. Germline V CDR1 and CDR2: SGHDT, YYEEEE. The CDR3 sequence: CASSRSEGIETQYF. As DNA, the CDR3 is TGTGCCAGCAGCCGATCTGAGGGTATCGAGACCCAGTACTTC.

J is TRBJ2-7 and V is TRBV6-5; 10 nucleotides align to TRBD1. In germline, CDR1 is MNHEY, CDR2 SVGAGI. V was pared by 11 bases and J by 5 bases, with 6 bases of the junction left unmatched. The CDR3 loop spans 12 amino acids. This chain's CDR3 is CASTGGNHEQYF. The CDR3 DNA is TGTGCCTCGACAGGGGGCAACCACGAGCAGTACTTC.

The V call is TRBV10-3, the J call TRBJ2-6; 10 nucleotides line up with TRBD2. Germline-derived CDR1 and CDR2 are ENHRY and SYGVKD. The CDR3 contains 18 residues. Trimming cost V 2 bases and J 2 bases; bases outside gene matches: 6. This CDR3 is CAISERAGGIPGANVLTF. CDR3 DNA sequence: TGTGCCATCAGTGAGCGAGCGGGAGGGATTCCTGGGGCCAACGTCCTGACTTTC.

The rearrangement joins TRBV23-1 to TRBJ1-4, with 9 nucleotides matching TRBD1. TRBV23-1 is sorted into the ORF group, with uncertain function. Trimming cost V 0 bases and J 8 bases; bases outside gene matches: 7. The CDR3 loop spans 16 amino acids. CDR3 protein: CASSQSGYRGHEKLFF. CDR3 nucleotide sequence: TGCGCCAGCAGTCAATCTGGCTACAGGGGGCACGAAAAACTGTTTTTT.

V and J are TRBV5-5 and TRBJ1-1, with D perhaps TRBD1 (5 bases). Trimming removed 0 bases from V and 6 bases from J, with 15 bases in between. Germline CDR1 SGHKS, CDR2 YYEKEE (reference sequence). The CDR3 runs 15 residues. Here the CDR3 reads CASSLESWGGAEAFF. The CDR3 DNA is TGTGCCAGCAGCTTGGAAAGTTGGGGGGGAGCTGAAGCTTTCTTT.